Each of the 2 T cell receptor beta chains below was sequenced from the same sample in a study of OX40 agonist ivuxolimab in advanced cancers. Profiling relied on immunoSEQ multiplex PCR, and the TCRdb table lists in-frame clones only, not all of them. The sample yields 85,000 to 95,000 clones, 90% to 95% seen once. The sequencing here drew on CD4+ or CD8+ T cells sorted from blood, taken in a trial of the OX40 agonist ivuxolimab. The receptor set was obtained from an adult with an advanced solid tumor such as melanoma, head and neck, liver or kidney cancer.

This clone was recorded once. The V call is TRBV7-8, the J call TRBJ2-1; TRBD2 aligns across 7 bases. Losses at the gene ends were 0 bases for V and 7 bases for J; bases not matched to a gene: 6. The CDR3 extends over 15 amino acids. Per the germline V gene, CDR1 is SGHVS and CDR2 is FQNEAQ. CDR3 region: CASSLALSSGNEQFF. CDR3 sequence (DNA): TGTGCCAGCAGCTTAGCGCTGTCTAGCGGAAATGAGCAGTTCTTC.

The J gene is TRBJ2-5, the V gene TRBV21-1; the DNA was not compared with TRBD1, the D call given in the table. TRBV21-1 is a documented pseudogene. CDR3 length: 18 amino acids. CDR3 in DNA: TGTGCCAGCAGCAACGACAGGGCACCCCGGTGGACCCGGGAGACCCAGTACTTC. Encoded protein: CASSNDRAPRWTRETQYF.